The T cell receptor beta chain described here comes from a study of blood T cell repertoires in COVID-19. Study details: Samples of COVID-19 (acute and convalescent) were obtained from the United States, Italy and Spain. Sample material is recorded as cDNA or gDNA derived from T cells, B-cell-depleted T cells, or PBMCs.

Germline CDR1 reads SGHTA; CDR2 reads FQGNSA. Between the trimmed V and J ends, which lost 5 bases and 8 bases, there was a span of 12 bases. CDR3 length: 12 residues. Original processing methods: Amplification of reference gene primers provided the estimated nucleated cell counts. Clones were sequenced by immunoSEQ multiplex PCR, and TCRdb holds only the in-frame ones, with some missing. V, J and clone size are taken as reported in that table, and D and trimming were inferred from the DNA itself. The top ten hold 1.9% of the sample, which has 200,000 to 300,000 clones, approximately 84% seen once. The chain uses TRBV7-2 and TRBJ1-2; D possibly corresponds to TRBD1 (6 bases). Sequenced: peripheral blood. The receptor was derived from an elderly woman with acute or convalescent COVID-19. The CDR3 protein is CASSAYRVGYTF. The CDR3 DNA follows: TGTGCCAGCAGCGCGTACAGGGTAGGCTACACCTTC.